This TCR beta chain was profiled in a study of CD8+CD57+ T cells in acquired aplastic anemia. The overall study: Across the sorted CD4+ and CD8+ cells, DNA amounts averaged roughly 3 ug.

TCR beta VDJ and CDR3 profiling used genomic DNA as template. TCRdb redid the calling of the reads with MiXCR, one entry per CDR3 protein. The sample carries 35,000 to 45,000 distinct CDR3 sequences, about two thirds recorded once. This sequence was found in a human donor in good health, serving as a control. Sequencing used sorted CD4+, CD8+, or CD8+CD57+ T cells (not recorded which) from PBMCs.

The CDR3 nucleotides are TGCAGTGCCTTAGATGCAACTAATGAAAAACTGTTTTTT. Protein sequence: CSALDATNEKLFF. The chain recombines TRBV20-1 with TRBJ1-4; D is unclear. V was cut by 6 bases and J by 0 bases, with 8 bases left in between. Germline lookup yields CDR1 DFQATT and CDR2 SNEGSKA (reference sequence). CDR3 length: 13 amino acids.